This T cell receptor beta chain was documented in a study of blood T cell repertoires in COVID-19. The wider study: The analysed material was cDNA or gDNA that came from T cells, B-cell-depleted T cells, or PBMCs.

Assay: immunoSEQ multiplex PCR; the TCRdb copy retains only in-frame clones and omits some. This sample has a few hundred thousand clones, with under 90% found just once. The Seattle patients, enrolled during active infection, were followed longitudinally. V was clipped by 10 bases and J by 3 bases, with 11 bases between them. This CDR3 is built from 12 residues. Per the germline V gene, CDR1 is LGHDT and CDR2 is YNNKEL (reference sequence). This TCR was recovered from a woman aged 25 to 39 with COVID-19, enrolled during active disease. The source material was peripheral blood. The J gene is TRBJ2-3, the V gene TRBV3-1 (or the pseudogene TRBV3-2); D possibly corresponds to TRBD2 (5 bases). CDR3 protein: CATSPGTDTQYF. DNA for the CDR3: TGTGCCACATCCCCGGGGACAGATACGCAGTATTTT.